The 20 T cell receptor beta chains presented below share a single source sample, sequenced in a study of blood T cell repertoires in COVID-19. Only in-frame clones appear in the TCRdb table, and some are missing; sequencing was by immunoSEQ multiplex PCR. The data hold about 180,000 clones, with about four fifths observed a single time. The sequencing sample was made of peripheral blood. These receptors were collected from a woman older than 75 with active or convalescent COVID-19.

This chain uses TRBV7-9 with TRBJ1-1; D unclear. The V gene's germline CDR1 is SEHNR and CDR2 FQNEAQ (reference sequence). Trimming took 4 bases from V and 1 from J, leaving 10 bases between them. CDR3 length: 14 amino acids. This CDR3 reads CASSSLTENTEAFF. CDR3 DNA: TGTGCCAGCAGCTCCCTGACTGAGAACACTGAAGCTTTCTTT.

This clone turned up a few times. The chain carries TRBV18 and TRBJ1-2; perhaps TRBD1 as D (5 bases). The CDR3 covers 15 residues. The V end was cut by 0 bases, the J end by 6 bases, with 14 bases between. In germline, CDR1 is KGHSH, CDR2 LQKENI. The CDR3 protein is CASSPPSLQGDGYTF. CDR3 bases: TGTGCCAGCTCACCACCGAGTCTGCAGGGTGATGGCTACACCTTC.

As to this clone: The sample carries other DNA sequences with the same CDR3. This chain connects TRBV5-1 to TRBJ1-3, with a weak D call TRBD1 (6 bases). Germline CDR1 reads SGHRS; CDR2 reads YFSETQ. The CDR3 is 15 residues long. V was shortened by 0 bases and J by 2 bases, with 9 bases between the two germline ends. The CDR3 DNA reads as TGCGCCAGCAGCTTGGGGTCAGGGGCTGGAAACACCATATATTTT. Residues: CASSLGSGAGNTIYF.

This clone showed up just once. The chain couples TRBV19 to TRBJ1-2; 9 nucleotides agree with TRBD1. The CDR3 consists of 15 residues. Germline assignment: CDR1 LNHDA and CDR2 SQIVND (reference sequence). Germline trimming cut 3 bases from V and 4 bases from J; bases unmatched to any gene: 6. CDR3 sequence (DNA): TGTGCCAGTAGTATGGGGGACAGGGACGTCTATGGCTACACCTTC. It translates to CASSMGDRDVYGYTF.

The rearrangement joins TRBV7-3 to TRBJ1-6; D call uncertain. Deletions cut 6 bases from V and 6 bases from J, with 15 bases between. From germline, CDR1 is SGHTA and CDR2 FQGTGA. The CDR3 has 15 amino acids. The CDR3 bases are TGTGCCAGCAGTCGAGACGGGTTCCCTAATTCACCCCTCCACTTT. Translating gives CASSRDGFPNSPLHF.

The rearrangement joins TRBV11-2 to TRBJ2-3, with TRBD2 matching 8 bases. Trimming at V came to 3 bases and at J to 4 bases, leaving 6 bases not matched to a gene. The CDR3 totals 15 residues. Germline loops: CDR1 SGHAT, CDR2 FQNNGV. For the CDR3, the DNA is TGTGCCAGCAGCTTCCTAGCGGGTCGGTCAGATACGCAGTATTTT. Protein product: CASSFLAGRSDTQYF. Supplemented by reference TRBV11-2 and TRBJ2-3, the full variable domain reads EAGVAQSPRYKIIEKRQSVAFWCNPISGHATLYWYQQILGQGPKLLIQFQNNGVVDDSQLPKDRFSAERLKGVDSTLKIQPAKLEDSAVYLCASSFLAGRSDTQYFGPGTRLTVL.

The rearrangement links TRBV5-6 to TRBJ2-3; D gene ambiguous. Germline V lookup: CDR1 SGHDT, CDR2 YYEEEE. Trimming took off 2 bases at V and 6 bases at J, with 4 bases between the two ends. This CDR3 has 11 residues. The CDR3 bases are TGTGCCAGCAGCTTCATGGATACGCAGTATTTT. Translated: CASSFMDTQYF.

The chain has TRBV28 and TRBJ2-7, with 9 nucleotides matching TRBD1. CDR1 and CDR2 from the germline V gene are MDHEN and SYDVKM. The CDR3 is 15 amino acids. With V trimmed by 4 bases and J by 5 bases, 9 bases remained unmatched. The DNA for the CDR3 is TGTGCCAGCAGTTCGCTCGGGACAGGGTACGACGAGCAGTACTTC. The encoded protein is CASSSLGTGYDEQYF.

The J gene is TRBJ2-1, the V gene TRBV7-8; D call uncertain. Germline lookup yields CDR1 SGHVS and CDR2 FQNEAQ. Trimming removed 10 bases from V and 9 bases from J, with 4 bases in between. The CDR3 loop spans 8 amino acids. The CDR3 region is CAIGEQFF. In DNA form, the CDR3 reads TGTGCCATCGGTGAGCAGTTCTTC.

The chain recombines TRBV9 with TRBJ2-1; no clear D gene. Trimming cost V 3 bases and J 0 bases, with 10 bases left between them. The germline V gene has CDR1 SGDLS and CDR2 YYNGEE. This CDR3 contains 15 residues. The CDR3 region is CASSATLSSYNEQFF. The CDR3 nucleotides are TGTGCCAGCAGCGCAACCCTCAGCTCCTACAATGAGCAGTTCTTC.

The chain couples TRBV6-5 to TRBJ2-7, with D possibly matching TRBD1 (7 bases). Trimming stripped 6 bases from V and 6 bases from J, with 15 bases between. Germline loops: CDR1 MNHEY, CDR2 SVGAGI. The CDR3 runs 13 residues. CDR3 in DNA: TGTGCCAGCAGGCAAAACAGGGGAGGCGAGCAGTACTTC. Its protein is CASRQNRGGEQYF.

V usage is TRBV18 and J usage is TRBJ2-5; 8 bases are a match to TRBD1. The ends lost 4 bases at V and 1 base at J; junction bases unmatched: 8. CDR1 is KGHSH and CDR2 is LQKENI in the germline V gene. This CDR3 has 16 amino acids. This CDR3 is CASSLLGQGAQETQYF. The DNA for the CDR3 is TGTGCCAGCTCACTTCTAGGACAGGGTGCCCAAGAGACCCAGTACTTC.

The chain couples TRBV5-1 to TRBJ1-1; D uncertain. CDR1 is SGHRS, CDR2 YFSETQ, per germline. Deletions cut 0 bases from V and 4 bases from J, with 7 bases between. The length of the CDR3 is 13 residues. As DNA, the CDR3 is TGCGCCAGCAGCTTGGCTGGCAGCACTGAAGCTTTCTTT. It codes for CASSLAGSTEAFF.

The J gene is TRBJ1-2, the V gene TRBV2, with a possible D match to TRBD1 (5 bases). Trimming pared 2 bases from V and 8 bases from J, leaving 9 bases between. Looked up from germline, CDR1 is SNHLY and CDR2 is FYNNEI. The CDR3 has 12 residues. The CDR3, as DNA: TGTGCCAGCAGTGAATTTAGGGGCGGCTACACCTTC. It yields the protein CASSEFRGGYTF.

This clone appeared a single time. V is TRBV5-1 and J is TRBJ1-1; 8 bases align to TRBD1. The V gene's germline CDR1 is SGHRS and CDR2 YFSETQ. The CDR3 runs 18 residues. The V and J ends lost 1 base and 0 bases, in that order; junction bases with no gene match: 11. The CDR3 here is CASSLYRTGRILNTEAFF. The CDR3 DNA is TGCGCCAGCAGCTTGTACCGGACAGGGAGGATTTTGAACACTGAAGCTTTCTTT.

V is TRBV5-1 and J is TRBJ1-6; no reliable D call. This CDR3 spans 18 amino acids. The germline CDR1 and CDR2 sequences are SGHRS and YFSETQ. V shed 6 bases and J shed 0 bases, with 19 bases lying between them. The CDR3 sequence is CASTHGRGVGSYNSPLHF. The CDR3 DNA is TGCGCCAGCACCCATGGGCGGGGTGTCGGCTCCTATAATTCACCCCTCCACTTT.

In its sample, this clone was seen once. This chain links TRBV7-9 with TRBJ2-7, with D perhaps matching TRBD2 (6 bases). V was trimmed by 4 bases and J by 3 bases, leaving 13 bases between them. The CDR3 totals 14 residues. CDR1 is SEHNR, CDR2 FQNEAQ, per germline (reference sequence). DNA of the CDR3: TGTGCCAGCAGCTCTACCGGGGGTCGCTACGAGCAGTACTTC. This codes for CASSSTGGRYEQYF.

This chain links TRBV24-1 with TRBJ2-2; TRBD2 agrees at 7 bases. Germline values: CDR1 KGHDR, CDR2 SFDVKD. Losses at the gene ends were 9 bases for V and 3 bases for J; bases not matched to a gene: 0. The CDR3 is 12 amino acids. The DNA of the CDR3 is TGTGCCACCGGGGGGGACACCGGGGAGCTGTTTTTT. Its protein product is CATGGDTGELFF.

This clone was seen a single time. This chain links TRBV6-1 with TRBJ2-1; 10 nucleotides align to TRBD1. The CDR3 covers 16 residues. The germline CDR1 and CDR2 sequences are MNHNS and SASEGT. The J segment lost 6 bases and the V segment lost 4 bases, leaving 9 bases of the junction unmatched. The CDR3 loop reads CASSVPGQGWANEQFF. The CDR3 DNA sequence: TGTGCCAGCAGTGTTCCGGGACAGGGGTGGGCCAATGAGCAGTTCTTC.

The rearrangement joins TRBV28 to TRBJ2-1, with 14 nucleotides matching TRBD2. The germline gives CDR1 MDHEN, CDR2 SYDVKM. The junction had 12 bases not matched to a gene; V was cut back by 4 bases and J by 7 bases. This CDR3 is 18 amino acids long. In DNA, the CDR3 is TGTGCCAGCAGTTCCGGGACTAGCGGGAGCCCCTCTAGGAATGAGCAGTTCTTC. Its translation: CASSSGTSGSPSRNEQFF.